The subject of this entry is one T cell receptor (beta chain). The CDR3 runs 18 residues. J gave up 9 bases and V 3 bases, and 15 bases lay outside the gene matches. Germline lookup yields CDR1 SGHVS and CDR2 FQNEAQ. Original processing notes: Estimated nucleated cell counts came from reference gene primer amplification. TCRdb's table, derived via immunoSEQ multiplex PCR, lists solely in-frame clones and lacks some. V and J calls and clone size come straight from that table; D and trimming were deduced from the DNA. Of about 16,000 clones listed, about 91% were seen once; the top ten hold 2.5% to 3%. The record originates from a study of blood T cell repertoires in COVID-19. Study summary: Samples taken during acute and convalescent COVID-19 were collected in the United States, Italy and Spain.

The sequencing sample was made of peripheral blood. The rearrangement joins TRBV7-8 to TRBJ2-1, with 12 bases identical to TRBD2. This clonotype was obtained from a human donor in a cohort sampled during active COVID-19. CDR3 sequence (DNA): TGTGCCAGCAGCTTCCGCCGGACGGGACTAGCGGGTACTCTTGAGCAGTTCTTC. Translating gives CASSFRRTGLAGTLEQFF.